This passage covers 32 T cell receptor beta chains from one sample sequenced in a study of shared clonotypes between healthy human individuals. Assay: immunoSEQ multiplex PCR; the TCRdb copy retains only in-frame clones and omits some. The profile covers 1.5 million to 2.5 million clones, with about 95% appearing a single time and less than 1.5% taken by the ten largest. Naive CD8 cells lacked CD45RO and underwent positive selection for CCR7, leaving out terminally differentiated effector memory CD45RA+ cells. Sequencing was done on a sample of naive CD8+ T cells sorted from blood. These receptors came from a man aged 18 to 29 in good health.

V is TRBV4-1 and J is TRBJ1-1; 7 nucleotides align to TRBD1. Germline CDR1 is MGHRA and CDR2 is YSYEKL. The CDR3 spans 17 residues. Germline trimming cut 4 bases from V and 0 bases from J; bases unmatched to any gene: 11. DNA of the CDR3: TGCGCCAGCAGCCTTAAGGGAACAGGGGACCTGAACACTGAAGCTTTCTTT. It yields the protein CASSLKGTGDLNTEAFF.

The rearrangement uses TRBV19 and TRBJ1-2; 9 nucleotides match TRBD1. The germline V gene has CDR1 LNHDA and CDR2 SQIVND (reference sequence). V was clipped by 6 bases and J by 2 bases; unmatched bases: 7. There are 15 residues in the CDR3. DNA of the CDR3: TGTGCCAGTAGATCCGGGACAGGGCTGAACTATGGCTACACCTTC. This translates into CASRSGTGLNYGYTF. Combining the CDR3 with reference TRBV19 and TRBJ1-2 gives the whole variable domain DGGITQSPKYLFRKEGQNVTLSCEQNLNHDAMYWYRQDPGQGLRLIYYSQIVNDFQKGDIAEGYSVSREKKESFPLTVTSAQKNPTAFYLCASRSGTGLNYGYTFGSGTRLTVV.

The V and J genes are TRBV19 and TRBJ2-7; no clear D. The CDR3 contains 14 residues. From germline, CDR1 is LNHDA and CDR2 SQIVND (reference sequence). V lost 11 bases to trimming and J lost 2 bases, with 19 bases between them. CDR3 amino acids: CAAPSGPHPYEQYF. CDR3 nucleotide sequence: TGTGCCGCCCCTTCCGGGCCCCACCCCTACGAGCAGTACTTC.

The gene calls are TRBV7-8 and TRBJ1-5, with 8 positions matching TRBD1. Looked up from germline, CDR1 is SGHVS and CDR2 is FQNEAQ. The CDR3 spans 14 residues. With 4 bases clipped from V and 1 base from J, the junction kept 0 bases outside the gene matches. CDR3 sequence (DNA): TGTGCCAGCAGCTGGACAGGGAGCAATCAGCCCCAGCATTTT. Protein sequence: CASSWTGSNQPQHF.

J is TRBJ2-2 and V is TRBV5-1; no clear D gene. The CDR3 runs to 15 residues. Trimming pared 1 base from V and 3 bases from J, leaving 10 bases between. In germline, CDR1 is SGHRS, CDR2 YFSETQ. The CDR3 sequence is CASSLWAEYTGELFF. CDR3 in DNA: TGCGCCAGCAGCTTGTGGGCGGAGTACACCGGGGAGCTGTTTTTT.

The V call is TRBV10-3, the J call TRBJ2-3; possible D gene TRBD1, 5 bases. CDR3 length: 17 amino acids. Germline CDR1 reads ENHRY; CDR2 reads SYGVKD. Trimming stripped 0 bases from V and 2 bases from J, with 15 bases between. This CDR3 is CAISESGMMGPTDTQYF. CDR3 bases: TGTGCCATCAGTGAGTCAGGGATGATGGGGCCCACAGATACGCAGTATTTT.

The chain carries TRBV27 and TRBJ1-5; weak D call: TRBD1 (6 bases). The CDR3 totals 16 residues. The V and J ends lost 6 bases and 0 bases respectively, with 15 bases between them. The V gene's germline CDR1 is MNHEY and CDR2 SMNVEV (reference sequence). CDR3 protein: CASRLYNRDSNQPQHF. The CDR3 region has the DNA TGTGCCAGCAGACTATACAACAGGGATAGCAATCAGCCCCAGCATTTT.

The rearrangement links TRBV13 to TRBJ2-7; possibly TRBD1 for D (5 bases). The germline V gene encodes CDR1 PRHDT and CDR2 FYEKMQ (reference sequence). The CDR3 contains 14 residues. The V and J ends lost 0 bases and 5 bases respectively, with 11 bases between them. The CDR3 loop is CASSLGGRVHEQYF. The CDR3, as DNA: TGTGCCAGCAGCTTAGGCGGCAGGGTGCACGAGCAGTACTTC.

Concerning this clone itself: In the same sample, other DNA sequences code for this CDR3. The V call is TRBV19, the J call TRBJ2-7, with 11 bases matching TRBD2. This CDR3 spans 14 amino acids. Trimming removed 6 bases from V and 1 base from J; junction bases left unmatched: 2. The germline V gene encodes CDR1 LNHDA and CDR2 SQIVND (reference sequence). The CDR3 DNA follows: TGTGCCAGTAGCGGGACTAGCGGATCCTACGAGCAGTACTTC. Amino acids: CASSGTSGSYEQYF.

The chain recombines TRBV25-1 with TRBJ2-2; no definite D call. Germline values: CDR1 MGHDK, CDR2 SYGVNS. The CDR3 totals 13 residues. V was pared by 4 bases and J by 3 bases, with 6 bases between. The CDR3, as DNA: TGTGCCAGCAGTGGTACAGACACCGGGGAGCTGTTTTTT. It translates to CASSGTDTGELFF.

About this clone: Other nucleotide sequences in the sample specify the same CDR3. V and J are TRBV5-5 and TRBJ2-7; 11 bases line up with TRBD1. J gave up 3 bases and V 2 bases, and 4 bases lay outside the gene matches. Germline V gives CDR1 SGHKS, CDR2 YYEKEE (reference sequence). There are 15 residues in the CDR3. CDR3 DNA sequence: TGTGCCAGCAGCTTAGGACAGGGGGCTAGCTACGAGCAGTACTTC. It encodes CASSLGQGASYEQYF. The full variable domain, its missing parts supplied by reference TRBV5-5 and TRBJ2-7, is DAGVTQSPTHLIKTRGQQVTLRCSPISGHKSVSWYQQVLGQGPQFIFQYYEKEERGRGNFPDRFSARQFPNYSSELNVNALLLGDSALYLCASSLGQGASYEQYFGPGTRLTVT.

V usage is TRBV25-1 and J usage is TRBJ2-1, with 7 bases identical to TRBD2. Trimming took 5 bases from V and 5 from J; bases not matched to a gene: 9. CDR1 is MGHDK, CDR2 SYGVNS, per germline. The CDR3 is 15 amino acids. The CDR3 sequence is CASSYLVGGNNEQFF. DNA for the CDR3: TGTGCCAGCAGTTACCTGGTGGGAGGGAACAATGAGCAGTTCTTC.

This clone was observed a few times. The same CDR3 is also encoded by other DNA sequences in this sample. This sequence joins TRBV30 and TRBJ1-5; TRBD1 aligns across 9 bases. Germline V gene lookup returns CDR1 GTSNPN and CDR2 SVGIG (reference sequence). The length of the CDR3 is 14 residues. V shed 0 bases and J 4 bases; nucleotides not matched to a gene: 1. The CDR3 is CAWSVGQGNQPQHF. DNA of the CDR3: TGTGCCTGGAGTGTAGGACAGGGGAATCAGCCCCAGCATTTT.

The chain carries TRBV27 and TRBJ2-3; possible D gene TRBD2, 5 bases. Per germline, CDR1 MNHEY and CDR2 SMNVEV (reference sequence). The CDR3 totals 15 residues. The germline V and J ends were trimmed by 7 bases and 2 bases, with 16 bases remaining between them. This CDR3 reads CASTTFARATDTQYF. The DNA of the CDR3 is TGTGCCAGCACTACATTTGCGCGGGCCACAGATACGCAGTATTTT.

This CDR3 reads CASSKWDTHYEQYF. CDR3 DNA sequence: TGTGCCAGCAGCAAATGGGACACCCACTACGAGCAGTACTTC. This chain joins TRBV7-9 and TRBJ2-7; tentatively, D is TRBD1 (6 bases). Germline assignment: CDR1 SEHNR and CDR2 FQNEAQ (reference sequence). V lost 5 bases and J 3 bases, leaving 14 bases between the germline ends. The CDR3 totals 14 residues.

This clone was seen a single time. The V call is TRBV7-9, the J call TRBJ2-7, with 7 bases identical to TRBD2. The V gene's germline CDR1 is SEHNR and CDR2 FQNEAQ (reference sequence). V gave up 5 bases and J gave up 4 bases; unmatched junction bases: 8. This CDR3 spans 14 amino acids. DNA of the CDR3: TGTGCCAGCAGCCTCCCCGGGGGAGGGTACGAGCAGTACTTC. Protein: CASSLPGGGYEQYF.

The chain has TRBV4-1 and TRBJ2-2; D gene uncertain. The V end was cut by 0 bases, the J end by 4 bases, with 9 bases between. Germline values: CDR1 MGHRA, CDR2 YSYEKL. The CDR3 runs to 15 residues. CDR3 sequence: CASSQESTVTGELFF. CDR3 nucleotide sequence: TGCGCCAGCAGCCAAGAAAGCACAGTCACCGGGGAGCTGTTTTTT.

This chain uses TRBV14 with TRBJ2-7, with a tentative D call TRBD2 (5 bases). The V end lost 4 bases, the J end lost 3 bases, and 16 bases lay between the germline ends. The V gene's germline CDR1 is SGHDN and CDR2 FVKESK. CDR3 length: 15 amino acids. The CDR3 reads CASSPPDQRFYEQYF. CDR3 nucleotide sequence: TGTGCCAGCAGCCCGCCTGACCAGCGGTTCTACGAGCAGTACTTC.

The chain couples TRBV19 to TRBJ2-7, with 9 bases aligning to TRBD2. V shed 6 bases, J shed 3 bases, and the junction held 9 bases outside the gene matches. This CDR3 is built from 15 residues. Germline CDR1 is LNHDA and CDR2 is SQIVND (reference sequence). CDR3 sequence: CASSQGLAGIYEQYF. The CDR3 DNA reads TGTGCCAGTAGCCAAGGGCTAGCGGGGATCTACGAGCAGTACTTC.

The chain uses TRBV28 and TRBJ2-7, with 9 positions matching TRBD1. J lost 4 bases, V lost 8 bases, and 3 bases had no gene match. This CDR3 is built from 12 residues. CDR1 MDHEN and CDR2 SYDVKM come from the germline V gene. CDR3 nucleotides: TGTGCCAGCGAGACAGGGGGGTACGAGCAGTACTTC. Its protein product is CASETGGYEQYF.

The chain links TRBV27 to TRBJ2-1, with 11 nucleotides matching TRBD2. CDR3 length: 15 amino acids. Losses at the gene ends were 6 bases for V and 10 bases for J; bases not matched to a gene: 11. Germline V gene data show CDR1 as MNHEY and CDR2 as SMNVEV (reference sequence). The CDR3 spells CASRPTSGSILEQFF. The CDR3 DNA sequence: TGTGCCAGCAGACCAACTAGCGGGAGCATATTGGAGCAGTTCTTC.

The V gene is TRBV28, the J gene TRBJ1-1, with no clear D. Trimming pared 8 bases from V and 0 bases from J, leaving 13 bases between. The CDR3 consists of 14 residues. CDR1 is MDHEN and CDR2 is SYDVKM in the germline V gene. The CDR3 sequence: CASREALLNTEAFF. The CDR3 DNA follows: TGTGCCAGCCGAGAGGCGTTATTGAACACTGAAGCTTTCTTT.

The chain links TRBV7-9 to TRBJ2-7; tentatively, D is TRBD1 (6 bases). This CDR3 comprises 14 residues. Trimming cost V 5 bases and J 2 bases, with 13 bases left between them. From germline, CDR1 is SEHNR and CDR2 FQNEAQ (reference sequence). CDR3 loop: CASSSPTGPYEQYF. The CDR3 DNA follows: TGTGCCAGCAGCAGTCCGACAGGTCCCTACGAGCAGTACTTC.

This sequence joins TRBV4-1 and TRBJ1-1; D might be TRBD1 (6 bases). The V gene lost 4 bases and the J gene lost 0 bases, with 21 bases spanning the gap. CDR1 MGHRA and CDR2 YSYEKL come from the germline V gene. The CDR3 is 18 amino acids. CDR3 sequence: CASSLPATGNLVNTEAFF. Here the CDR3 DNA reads TGCGCCAGCAGCCTTCCCGCCACAGGGAACTTGGTGAACACTGAAGCTTTCTTT.

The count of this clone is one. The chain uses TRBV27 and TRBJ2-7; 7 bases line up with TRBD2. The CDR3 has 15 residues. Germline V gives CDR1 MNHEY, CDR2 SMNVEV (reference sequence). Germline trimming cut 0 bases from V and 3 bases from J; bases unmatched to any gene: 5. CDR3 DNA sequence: TGTGCCAGCAGTTTATCGCTCGGACTAGGCTACGAGCAGTACTTC. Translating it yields CASSLSLGLGYEQYF.

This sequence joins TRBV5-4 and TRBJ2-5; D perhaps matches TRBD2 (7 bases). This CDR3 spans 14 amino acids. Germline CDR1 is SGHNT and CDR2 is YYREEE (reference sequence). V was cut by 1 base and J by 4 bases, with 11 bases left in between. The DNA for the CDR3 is TGTGCCAGCAGCTTGTGGGGGGGCCCAGAGACCCAGTACTTC. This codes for CASSLWGGPETQYF.

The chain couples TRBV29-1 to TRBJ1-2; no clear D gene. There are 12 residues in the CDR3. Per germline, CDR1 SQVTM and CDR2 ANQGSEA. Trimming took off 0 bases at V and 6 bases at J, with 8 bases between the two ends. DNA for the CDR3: TGCAGCGTTGAAGACACATTAGATGGCTACACCTTC. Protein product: CSVEDTLDGYTF.

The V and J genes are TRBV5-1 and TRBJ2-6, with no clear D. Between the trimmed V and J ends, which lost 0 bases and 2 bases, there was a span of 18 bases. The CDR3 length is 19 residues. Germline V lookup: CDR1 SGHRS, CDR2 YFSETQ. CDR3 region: CASSLGSDPWSAGANVLTF. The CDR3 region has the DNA TGCGCCAGCAGCTTGGGGTCAGACCCCTGGTCTGCTGGGGCCAACGTCCTGACTTTC.

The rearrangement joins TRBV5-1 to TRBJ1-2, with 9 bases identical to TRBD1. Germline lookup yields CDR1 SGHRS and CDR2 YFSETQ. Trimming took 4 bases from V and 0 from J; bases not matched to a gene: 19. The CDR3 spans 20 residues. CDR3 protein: CASSRTGQGVMDPSNYGYTF. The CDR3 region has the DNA TGCGCCAGCAGCCGAACGGGACAGGGAGTGATGGACCCTTCTAACTATGGCTACACCTTC.

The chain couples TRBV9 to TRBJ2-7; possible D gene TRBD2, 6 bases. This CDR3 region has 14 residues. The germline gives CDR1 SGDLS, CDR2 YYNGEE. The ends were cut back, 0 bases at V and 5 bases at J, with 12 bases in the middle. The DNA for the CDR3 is TGTGCCAGCAGCGTAGCTATGGGACTGGACGAGCAGTACTTC. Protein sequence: CASSVAMGLDEQYF.

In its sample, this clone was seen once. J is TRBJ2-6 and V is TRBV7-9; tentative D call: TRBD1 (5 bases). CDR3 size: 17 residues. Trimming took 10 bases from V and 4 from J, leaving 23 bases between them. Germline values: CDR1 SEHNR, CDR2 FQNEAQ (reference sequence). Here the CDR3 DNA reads TGTGCCAACAAGGGGCCCCAGGTACCCTTGGGGGCCAACGTCCTGACTTTC. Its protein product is CANKGPQVPLGANVLTF. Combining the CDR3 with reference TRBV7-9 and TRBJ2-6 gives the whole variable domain DTGVSQNPRHKITKRGQNVTFRCDPISEHNRLYWYRQTLGQGPEFLTYFQNEAQLEKSRLLSDRFSAERPKGSFSTLEIQRTEQGDSAMYLCANKGPQVPLGANVLTFGAGSRLTVL.

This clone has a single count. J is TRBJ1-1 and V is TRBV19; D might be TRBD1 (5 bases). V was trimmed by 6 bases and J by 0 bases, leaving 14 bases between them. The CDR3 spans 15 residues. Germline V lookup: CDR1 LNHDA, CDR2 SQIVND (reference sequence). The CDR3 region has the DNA TGTGCCAGTAGATGGGGGGAATTGATGAACACTGAAGCTTTCTTT. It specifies CASRWGELMNTEAFF.